The clone carrying this T cell receptor beta chain is classed as medium-sized (0.01 to 0.1%). What it binds is unknown. These data belong to a study of spatial heterogeneity in lung cancer. Findings of the study overall: Tumor mutation counts were tracked by expanded intratumoral alpha and beta TCR counts.

Specified time point: sample taken at primary tumor resection. Germline V lookup: CDR1 MDHEN, CDR2 SYDVKM. The CDR3 has 13 amino acids. V was shortened by 1 base and J by 6 bases, with 9 bases between the two germline ends. MiXCR, applied by TCRdb to the 5' RACE reads, yields one record per CDR3 protein. Of about 3,000 distinct CDR3 sequences in the sample, under 14% were seen once. The chain employs TRBV28 and TRBJ2-5, with D perhaps TRBD1 (6 bases). The sample was lung tumor tissue, taken at surgery. The sequence was obtained from a male donor with early-stage non-small cell lung cancer. In DNA form, the CDR3 reads TGTGCCAGCAGTTTATCAGGGGCCAAGACCCAGTACTTC. Encoded protein: CASSLSGAKTQYF.